Presented here are 23 T cell receptor beta chains from one specimen sequenced in a study of PD-1 blockade in classical Hodgkin lymphoma. All patients experienced relapse after autologous stem cell transplantation, and brentuximab vedotin exposure was variable. Clones were read by immunoSEQ multiplex PCR, and TCRdb kept only the in-frame ones, dropping some. The sample yields 55,000 to 65,000 clones, approximately 90% seen once. Sequences were derived from peripheral blood mononuclear cells (PBMCs), sampled at baseline. The receptors stem from a human donor with classical Hodgkin lymphoma.

V usage is TRBV30 and J usage is TRBJ1-1; D gene ambiguous. V gave up 3 bases and J gave up 8 bases, with 13 bases separating them. Per germline, CDR1 GTSNPN and CDR2 SVGIG (reference sequence). The CDR3 length is 12 residues. The CDR3 spells CAWRSLEREAFF. As DNA, the CDR3 is TGTGCCTGGAGATCTTTGGAGCGGGAAGCTTTCTTT.

The chain is built from TRBV6-5 and TRBJ1-3; D remains ambiguous. The CDR3 has 14 residues. Trimming shortened V by 6 bases and J by 4 bases, and 13 bases separated the two germline ends. Germline CDR1 is MNHEY and CDR2 is SVGAGI. The CDR3 DNA follows: TGTGCCAGCAGGTTTTCTATGACCGGAAACACCATATATTTT. Translation gives CASRFSMTGNTIYF.

The chain recombines TRBV6-5 with TRBJ1-6; D is perhaps TRBD1 (5 bases). CDR3 length equals 13 residues. Germline CDR1 reads MNHEY; CDR2 reads SVGAGI. Trimming pared 2 bases from V and 14 bases from J, leaving 13 bases between. CDR3 protein: CASSYQPEGSLHF. The CDR3 DNA reads as TGTGCCAGCAGTTACCAACCTGAGGGGTCCCTCCACTTT.

The chain has TRBV11-2 and TRBJ2-7, with a weak D call TRBD1 (6 bases). CDR3 length equals 14 residues. CDR1 and CDR2 (germline): SGHAT, FQNNGV. V lost 0 bases, J lost 2 bases, and 8 bases lay in between. This CDR3 reads CASSLEQGTYEQYF. As DNA, the CDR3 is TGTGCCAGCAGCTTAGAACAGGGCACCTACGAGCAGTACTTC.

This chain uses TRBV28 with TRBJ2-7, with a possible D match to TRBD1 (6 bases). This CDR3 comprises 15 residues. Trimming pared 8 bases from V and 0 bases from J, leaving 17 bases between. Germline CDR1 and CDR2: MDHEN and SYDVKM. CDR3: CASVGAKLFSYEQYF. In nucleotides, the CDR3 is TGTGCCAGCGTGGGGGCGAAGCTCTTCTCCTACGAGCAGTACTTC. Full variable domain (outside the CDR3, taken from reference TRBV28 and TRBJ2-7): DVKVTQSSRYLVKRTGEKVFLECVQDMDHENMFWYRQDPGLGLRLIYFSYDVKMKEKGDIPEGYSVSREKKERFSLILESASTNQTSMYLCASVGAKLFSYEQYFGPGTRLTVT.

The chain combines TRBV6-5 with TRBJ1-1; a possible D gene is TRBD1 (5 bases). Trimming removed 1 base from V and 4 bases from J, with 7 bases in between. This CDR3 has 13 amino acids. Germline loops: CDR1 MNHEY, CDR2 SVGAGI. The CDR3 loop is CASSYWRGTEAFF. The CDR3 DNA reads as TGTGCCAGCAGTTACTGGAGGGGCACTGAAGCTTTCTTT.

This chain links TRBV7-9 with TRBJ2-3; 8 positions agree with TRBD2. With V trimmed by 2 bases and J by 0 bases, 4 bases remained unmatched. The germline CDR1 and CDR2 sequences are SEHNR and FQNEAQ (reference sequence). This CDR3 is built from 16 residues. The CDR3 loop is CASSLTGGRSTDTQYF. CDR3 DNA sequence: TGTGCCAGCAGCTTAACGGGGGGGCGGAGCACAGATACGCAGTATTTT.

The chain employs TRBV19 and TRBJ1-6; D is possibly TRBD1 (5 bases). Trimming took off 4 bases at V and 9 bases at J, with 19 bases between the two ends. Germline lookup yields CDR1 LNHDA and CDR2 SQIVND (reference sequence). The CDR3 is 16 residues long. The CDR3 sequence is CASSTFGAGVSSPLHF. DNA for the CDR3: TGTGCCAGTAGTACATTTGGGGCGGGGGTAAGTTCACCCCTCCACTTT.

The chain employs TRBV5-1 and TRBJ1-1; D is unclear. The V gene's germline CDR1 is SGHRS and CDR2 YFSETQ. Deletions cut 0 bases from V and 1 base from J, with 10 bases between. The CDR3 consists of 15 residues. CDR3 sequence (DNA): TGCGCCAGCAGCTTGGATTCGGGGTGGAACACTGAAGCTTTCTTT. Its translation: CASSLDSGWNTEAFF.

About this clone: One junction end does not reproduce the germline sequence, and a read error may be involved. The chain is built from TRBV7-2 and TRBJ2-3; TRBD2 matches 12 bases. There are 15 residues in the CDR3. Germline values: CDR1 SGHTA, CDR2 FQGNSA. CDR3 coding DNA: TGTGCCAGCAGCTTACTTTGGGCTAGCGGGGGGGCGATAGGTTTT. It specifies CASSLLWASGGAIGF.

The genes are TRBV19 and TRBJ2-5, with 7 bases identical to TRBD1. The CDR3 is 14 residues long. Unmatched junction bases numbered 5, after V lost 6 bases and J lost 1 base. The V gene's germline CDR1 is LNHDA and CDR2 SQIVND (reference sequence). Here the CDR3 DNA reads TGTGCCAGTAGCCAAACAGGGGCCCAAGAGACCCAGTACTTC. Translation gives CASSQTGAQETQYF. The full variable domain, rest sourced from reference TRBV19 and TRBJ2-5, is DGGITQSPKYLFRKEGQNVTLSCEQNLNHDAMYWYRQDPGQGLRLIYYSQIVNDFQKGDIAEGYSVSREKKESFPLTVTSAQKNPTAFYLCASSQTGAQETQYFGPGTRLLVL.

CDR3 bases: TGTGCCAGCTCACCGGACAGCCTCTATGGCTACACCTTC. Translating it yields CASSPDSLYGYTF. The V gene is TRBV18, the J gene TRBJ1-2, with D tentatively TRBD1 (6 bases). The ends were cut back, 3 bases at V and 4 bases at J, with 9 bases in the middle. CDR3 length: 13 residues. CDR1 is KGHSH and CDR2 is LQKENI in the germline V gene.

V is TRBV7-9 and J is TRBJ2-1; D possibly matches TRBD1 or TRBD2 (5 bases each). Germline V gene data show CDR1 as SEHNR and CDR2 as FQNEAQ (reference sequence). The CDR3 covers 11 residues. Deletions cut 4 bases from V and 9 bases from J, with 7 bases between. CDR3 nucleotides: TGTGCCAGCAGCTCCGGGACTGAGCAGTTCTTC. This encodes CASSSGTEQFF.

J is TRBJ2-5 and V is TRBV4-1, with TRBD2 identical over 7 bases. Trimming at V came to 0 bases and at J to 4 bases, leaving 2 bases not matched to a gene. Germline lookup yields CDR1 MGHRA and CDR2 YSYEKL. The length of the CDR3 is 14 residues. The CDR3, as DNA: TGCGCCAGCAGCCAAGATTGGGGGGGAGAGACCCAGTACTTC. This translates into CASSQDWGGETQYF.

J is TRBJ2-2 and V is TRBV12-5; D may be TRBD1 or TRBD2 (5 bases each). The ends were cut back, 4 bases at V and 4 bases at J, with 7 bases in the middle. Germline V lookup: CDR1 LGHNT, CDR2 FRNRAP. The CDR3 extends over 13 amino acids. The CDR3 sequence is CASGSGTTGELFF. The CDR3 DNA reads TGTGCTAGTGGTTCGGGGACCACCGGGGAGCTGTTTTTT.

This chain uses TRBV7-9 with TRBJ1-1; TRBD1 might be the D (5 bases). V lost 7 bases to trimming and J lost 4 bases, with 22 bases between them. The CDR3 runs to 16 residues. The V gene's germline CDR1 is SEHNR and CDR2 FQNEAQ (reference sequence). This CDR3 is CASTLHSKGTRTEAFF. Here the CDR3 DNA reads TGTGCCAGCACCCTTCACTCTAAGGGGACTCGCACTGAAGCTTTCTTT.

The V gene is TRBV12-5, the J gene TRBJ2-7; no clear D gene. The germline V gene has CDR1 LGHNT and CDR2 FRNRAP. The CDR3 covers 11 residues. V was shortened by 7 bases and J by 4 bases, with 8 bases between the two germline ends. CDR3 protein: CASAIHYEQYF. DNA of the CDR3: TGTGCTAGTGCCATACATTACGAGCAGTACTTC. Looking up the rest from reference TRBV12-5 and TRBJ2-7 gives the full variable domain: DARVTQTPRHKVTEMGQEVTMRCQPILGHNTVFWYRQTMMQGLELLAYFRNRAPLDDSGMPKDRFSAEMPDATLATLKIQPSEPRDSAVYFCASAIHYEQYFGPGTRLTVT.

This chain connects TRBV5-1 to TRBJ2-3; weak D call: TRBD2 (6 bases). Germline V CDR1 and CDR2: SGHRS, YFSETQ. V gave up 2 bases and J gave up 1 base, with 11 bases separating them. The CDR3 extends over 15 amino acids. As DNA, the CDR3 is TGCGCCAGCAGCTTTGGGGGGAGCGGCACAGATACGCAGTATTTT. Protein: CASSFGGSGTDTQYF.

The rearrangement links TRBV7-9 to TRBJ2-3; D is unresolved. This CDR3 has 13 residues. Trimming removed 3 bases from V and 6 bases from J, with 10 bases in between. Germline values: CDR1 SEHNR, CDR2 FQNEAQ (reference sequence). CDR3 loop: CASSFGPWDTQYF. CDR3 sequence (DNA): TGTGCCAGCAGCTTCGGTCCCTGGGATACGCAGTATTTT.

This clone was seen only once. The rearrangement uses TRBV15 and TRBJ1-2, with 9 bases that match TRBD1. Trimming at V came to 1 base and at J to 2 bases, leaving 11 bases not matched to a gene. The germline gives CDR1 LNHNV, CDR2 YYDKDF (reference sequence). The CDR3 runs to 18 residues. In nucleotides, the CDR3 is TGTGCCACCAGCAGAGCTCCTCCTGGGACAGGGAACAACTATGGCTACACCTTC. Protein product: CATSRAPPGTGNNYGYTF.

The V and J genes are TRBV5-1 and TRBJ2-5; TRBD2 matches at 7 bases. The germline CDR1 and CDR2 sequences are SGHRS and YFSETQ. The CDR3 runs 21 residues. The J segment lost 1 base and the V segment lost 4 bases, leaving 25 bases of the junction unmatched. The CDR3 region is CASSQGAWTRYRSCCQETQYF. The CDR3 DNA is TGCGCCAGCAGCCAAGGGGCGTGGACTAGATATAGATCATGTTGCCAAGAGACCCAGTACTTC.

This sequence joins TRBV4-1 and TRBJ1-1; TRBD1 matches at 8 bases. The CDR3 is 14 residues long. CDR1 and CDR2 from the germline V gene are MGHRA and YSYEKL. The trim removed 0 bases at V and 9 bases at J, leaving 6 bases unmatched. The CDR3 is CASSQDGQGFKAFF. CDR3 nucleotides: TGCGCCAGCAGCCAAGACGGACAGGGTTTTAAAGCTTTCTTT.

The chain links TRBV11-2 to TRBJ1-1; D is ambiguous. CDR3 size: 13 residues. Trimming cost V 10 bases and J 0 bases, with 12 bases left between them. Germline assignment: CDR1 SGHAT and CDR2 FQNNGV. DNA of the CDR3: TGTGCCACCCAAGAAAGGCTGAACACTGAAGCTTTCTTT. Translating gives CATQERLNTEAFF.